This TCR beta chain derives from a study of T cells in Graves' hyperthyroidism and ophthalmopathy. J lost 6 bases, V lost 3 bases, and 1 base had no gene match. The germline V gene has CDR1 SNHLY and CDR2 FYNNEI. The CDR3 spans 12 residues. Using RNA transcripts as the source, TCR beta CDR3 regions were amplified. When the TCR CDR3 underwent first-round RT-PCR, the HTBI primer set was used. TCRdb reanalysed the multiplex PCR reads using MiXCR and keeps one entry per CDR3 protein. Of roughly 700,000 distinct CDR3 sequences in the sample, 15% to 20% are singletons; the top ten hold 15%. This clonotype has just a few counts.

The sequence was collected from a man aged 45-65 years with Graves' hyperthyroidism. The rearrangement uses TRBV2 and TRBJ1-1, with 7 bases lining up with TRBD1. The sequenced sample was blood. CDR3 DNA sequence: TGTGCCAGCAGTGATCAGGGGGCTGAAGCTTTCTTT. Translated, it gives CASSDQGAEAFF.